The next 17 T cell receptor beta chains were all read from a single sample in a study of regulatory T cells in long-lasting Graves disease (dated by TCRdb to the early 2020s). The library was made by multiplex PCR. TCRdb shows the sequencer as Illumina HiSeq 4000. iRepertoire HTBI primers and Arm-PCR amplification of CDR3 regions were used to construct TCR beta libraries. Using fastp trimming at Q25 and MiXCR clonotype assembly, TCRdb reanalyzed the public sequencing data and kept in-frame beta chains. Every CDR3 protein is listed once, alongside the most common genes and DNA of its rows. For this sample the table gives hundreds of thousands of distinct CDR3 sequences, of which around 16% were detected only once. Clones ranked in the top ten supply roughly 25% of the sample. The sample's time point label, in plain terms: newly diagnosed GD, antithyroid drugs for less than 3 months. For both TCR sequencing and RNA sequencing, RNA was extracted from PBMCs in TRIzol.

These records were also assigned to another study, of T cells in Graves' hyperthyroidism and ophthalmopathy.

The source material was peripheral blood mononuclear cells (PBMCs), sampled at new diagnosis, from a patient treated with antithyroid drugs. Source of these receptors: a woman aged 35-65 years with Graves disease. Donor details come from another sample of the same person, matched by shared clones.

This clonotype was seen a few times. J is TRBJ1-3 and V is TRBV29-1; D ambiguous. This CDR3 has 13 residues. V lost 4 bases and J 2 bases, leaving 9 bases between the germline ends. From germline, CDR1 is SQVTM and CDR2 ANQGSEA. As DNA, the CDR3 is TGCAGCGTTGGACACGGTACTGGAAACACCATATATTTT. It codes for CSVGHGTGNTIYF.

This clonotype showed up just a few times. The chain has TRBV20-1 and TRBJ2-7; TRBD2 agrees at 8 bases. V trimming: 5 bases; J trimming: 4 bases; junction bases outside the gene matches: 10. The CDR3 is 14 amino acids. CDR1 is DFQATT, CDR2 SNEGSKA, per germline (reference sequence). CDR3 amino acids: CSAGSGGGVYEQYF. The CDR3 region has the DNA TGCAGTGCTGGGAGCGGGGGCGGGGTGTACGAGCAGTACTTC.

In this sample, this clonotype turned up many times. The chain employs TRBV3-1 and TRBJ1-2; the D is unclear. The germline CDR1 and CDR2 sequences are LGHDT and YNNKEL (reference sequence). The CDR3 spans 13 residues. V was clipped by 0 bases and J by 5 bases, with 7 bases between them. The CDR3 nucleotides read TGTGCCAGCAGCCAAGAGGAACGATATGGCTACACCTTC. Residues: CASSQEERYGYTF.

This clonotype showed up just a few times. The rearrangement joins TRBV6-2 or TRBV6-3 to TRBJ2-1; the D gene is possibly TRBD2 (7 bases). Germline V gene sequence: CDR1 MNHEY, CDR2 SVGEGT. Trimming shortened V by 6 bases and J by 0 bases, and 21 bases separated the two germline ends. CDR3 size: 18 residues. The CDR3 loop reads CASSHTPGGFISYNEQFF. The CDR3 coding sequence is TGTGCCAGCAGCCACACCCCGGGGGGCTTCATCTCCTACAATGAGCAGTTCTTC.

This clonotype came up a few times. The V and J genes are TRBV7-9 and TRBJ1-1; D is unresolved. Per germline, CDR1 SEHNR and CDR2 FQNEAQ (reference sequence). The CDR3 covers 13 residues. V was trimmed by 5 bases and J by 2 bases, leaving 9 bases between them. Here the CDR3 DNA reads TGTGCCAGCAGCCCCCCTCCAAACACTGAAGCTTTCTTT. Translated: CASSPPPNTEAFF.

This clonotype has ten or more counts. V is TRBV7-9 and J is TRBJ1-4; D unresolved. Trimming took 4 bases from V and 7 from J, leaving 13 bases between them. The CDR3 length is 14 residues. Germline CDR1 and CDR2: SEHNR and FQNEAQ (reference sequence). The CDR3 protein is CASSYPPTGEKLFF. The CDR3 region has the DNA TGTGCCAGCAGCTACCCCCCTACGGGTGAAAAACTGTTTTTT.

V usage is TRBV20-1 and J usage is TRBJ2-1, with 7 bases identical to TRBD2. Germline loops: CDR1 DFQATT, CDR2 SNEGSKA (reference sequence). This CDR3 comprises 14 residues. The V segment lost 3 bases and the J segment 7 bases; nucleotides outside the gene matches: 9. CDR3 bases: TGCAGTGCTAGGAGACTAGGGAGGGAGAATGAGCAGTTCTTC. Protein sequence: CSARRLGRENEQFF.

The J gene is TRBJ1-2, the V gene TRBV3-1, with 9 positions matching TRBD1. Germline V gene data show CDR1 as LGHDT and CDR2 as YNNKEL (reference sequence). V was clipped by 4 bases and J by 4 bases; unmatched bases: 7. This CDR3 contains 15 residues. The CDR3, as DNA: TGTGCCAGCAGCCCCCGGGACAGGGTAGGCTATGGCTACACCTTC. This gives the protein CASSPRDRVGYGYTF. Together with reference TRBV3-1 and TRBJ1-2, the CDR3 gives the full variable domain: DTAVSQTPKYLVTQMGNDKSIKCEQNLGHDTMYWYKQDSKKFLKIMFSYNNKELIINETVPNRFSPKSPDKAHLNLHINSLELGDSAVYFCASSPRDRVGYGYTFGSGTRLTVV.

Regarding this clonotype: A much larger clonotype is one base distant, so this may be a read error. V and J are TRBV6-2 or TRBV6-3 and TRBJ1-2; no reliable D call. Deletions cut 2 bases from V and 1 base from J, with 11 bases between. The CDR3 contains 15 residues. Germline CDR1 is MNHEY and CDR2 is SVGEGT. The DNA for the CDR3 is TGTGCCAGCAGTTACGCCAGAGCGAGTAACTATGGCTACACCTTC. Translating gives CASSYARASNYGYTF.

This clonotype was observed at least ten times. The V and J genes are TRBV6-2 or TRBV6-3 and TRBJ1-1; D not resolved. There are 13 residues in the CDR3. V gave up 4 bases and J gave up 3 bases, with 9 bases separating them. CDR1 and CDR2 (germline): MNHEY, SVGEGT. CDR3 sequence (DNA): TGTGCCAGCAGTTGGGGAGGTTACACTGAAGCTTTCTTT. Translation gives CASSWGGYTEAFF.

The chain carries TRBV18 and TRBJ2-5; D call uncertain. The CDR3 extends over 13 amino acids. Germline V lookup: CDR1 KGHSH, CDR2 LQKENI. Trimming removed 0 bases at V and 3 bases at J, with 5 bases between. CDR3 region: CASSPPAEETQYF. CDR3 coding DNA: TGTGCCAGCTCACCACCGGCGGAAGAGACCCAGTACTTC.

This clonotype was detected many times. A junction end diverges from the germline sequence, so it may reflect a read error. The rearrangement joins TRBV12-3 or TRBV12-4 to TRBJ2-1, with D tentatively TRBD1 or TRBD2 (5 bases each). The CDR3 sequence is 17 residues long. This CDR3 reads CASSLETGTSSYNEQFF. DNA of the CDR3: TGTGCCAGCAGCTTAGAGACCGGGACGAGCTCCTACAATGAGCAGTTCTTC.

About this clonotype: Since a much larger clone is just one base distant, this may be a read error. The CDR3 sequence: CAGSPPTTDGYTF. CDR3 sequence (DNA): TGTGCCGGCAGCCCTCCCACCACCGATGGCTACACCTTC. The J gene is TRBJ1-2, the V gene TRBV3-1; no clear D. Germline CDR1 and CDR2: LGHDT and YNNKEL (reference sequence). The CDR3 contains 13 residues.

There are many counts of this clonotype. The V call is TRBV2, the J call TRBJ2-5; 7 bases line up with TRBD1. J was trimmed by 1 base and V by 4 bases; bases with no gene match: 6. The length of the CDR3 is 15 residues. Looked up from germline, CDR1 is SNHLY and CDR2 is FYNNEI. This CDR3 reads CASSGMGQSQETQYF. The CDR3 DNA reads TGTGCCAGCAGTGGGATGGGACAGAGCCAAGAGACCCAGTACTTC.

This clonotype was counted many times. The V gene is TRBV19, the J gene TRBJ1-1, with TRBD1 as a possible D gene (5 bases). V was shortened by 5 bases and J by 5 bases, with 18 bases between the two germline ends. Germline V gives CDR1 LNHDA, CDR2 SQIVND (reference sequence). The CDR3 covers 15 residues. The CDR3 loop is CASSPGTLLITEAFF. The CDR3 DNA is TGTGCCAGTAGTCCCGGGACGCTGTTGATAACTGAAGCTTTCTTT.

This clonotype came up many times. The chain couples TRBV15 to TRBJ1-5; D gene ambiguous. This CDR3 has 17 residues. CDR1 and CDR2 from the germline V gene are LNHNV and YYDKDF (reference sequence). V lost 4 bases, J lost 4 bases, and 20 bases lay in between. For the CDR3, the DNA is TGTGCCACCAGCAAAGTAAACCCTTCCACCGCTAATCAGCCCCAGCATTTT. Protein: CATSKVNPSTANQPQHF.

In its sample, this clonotype was seen a few times. This chain links TRBV5-1 with TRBJ2-1; TRBD1 matches at 7 bases. Trimming at V came to 0 bases and at J to 8 bases, leaving 8 bases not matched to a gene. There are 15 residues in the CDR3. Germline values: CDR1 SGHRS, CDR2 YFSETQ. CDR3 loop: CASSLDRGIMDEQFF. In nucleotides, the CDR3 is TGCGCCAGCAGCTTGGACAGGGGAATAATGGATGAGCAGTTCTTC.